The 28 T cell receptor beta chains below were found in one sample sequenced in a study of early T cells in non-severe SARS-CoV-2 infection. One entry per CDR3 protein results from TCRdb running MiXCR on the 5' RACE reads. This table holds some 73,000 distinct CDR3 sequences, over 9.5% found once. The sequenced sample was whole blood. The receptors were sampled from an adult who was a healthcare worker with PCR-confirmed SARS-CoV-2 infection or an uninfected control (not recorded which).

This clonotype was found many times. This CDR3 is CASSIDRAGNTIYF. CDR3 coding DNA: TGTGCCAGCAGTATCGACAGGGCTGGAAACACCATATATTTT. This rearrangement joins TRBV2 to TRBJ1-3, with 7 bases fitting TRBD1. CDR1 and CDR2 (germline): SNHLY, FYNNEI. V shed 5 bases, J shed 2 bases, and the junction held 3 bases outside the gene matches. The CDR3 length is 14 residues.

This clonotype has more than one count but fewer than ten. Being one base from a much bigger clone, this may be a read error. This CDR3 fails to terminate in the conserved phenylalanine or tryptophan, so it likely reflects a read error. The V call is TRBV18, the J call TRBJ1-6, with D maybe TRBD1 (5 bases). V was shortened by 4 bases and J by 7 bases, with 14 bases between the two germline ends. The CDR3 loop spans 15 amino acids. Germline V gene sequence: CDR1 KGHSH, CDR2 LQKENI. The CDR3 is CASSRPSEGNSPLHL. The CDR3 region has the DNA TGTGCCAGCTCACGCCCCAGCGAGGGGAATTCACCCCTCCACCTT.

This clonotype was recorded a few times. The CDR3 spells CASSLIGPSGNEQYF. In nucleotides, the CDR3 is TGTGCCAGCAGCTTAATCGGGCCCAGCGGGAACGAGCAGTACTTC. The rearrangement uses TRBV7-9 and TRBJ2-7, with 7 bases identical to TRBD2. The CDR3 contains 15 residues. Losses at the gene ends were 2 bases for V and 5 bases for J; bases not matched to a gene: 9. In germline, CDR1 is SEHNR, CDR2 FQNEAQ (reference sequence).

This clonotype was seen a few times. The V call is TRBV12-3 or TRBV12-4, the J call TRBJ2-7; perhaps D is TRBD1 or TRBD2 (6 bases each). V shed 5 bases and J shed 6 bases, with 17 bases lying between them. CDR3 length equals 14 residues. CDR3 DNA: TGTGCCAGCAGTGCGGATGGGGGGCTGGGCGAGCAGTACTTC. Protein: CASSADGGLGEQYF.

This clonotype was recorded many times. The V and J genes are TRBV29-1 and TRBJ2-3; D unclear. The germline V and J ends were trimmed by 8 bases and 2 bases, with 5 bases remaining between them. Per the germline V gene, CDR1 is SQVTM and CDR2 is ANQGSEA. The CDR3 loop spans 10 amino acids. CDR3 protein: CSSNTDTQYF. DNA for the CDR3: TGCAGCTCCAACACAGATACGCAGTATTTT.

The chain joins TRBV27 to TRBJ1-4; 7 bases map to TRBD1. V dropped 2 bases and J dropped 12; count of bases not matched to a gene: 3. This CDR3 spans 12 amino acids. Germline loops: CDR1 MNHEY, CDR2 SMNVEV (reference sequence). The chain's CDR3 is CASSLPDRQLFF. The CDR3 DNA follows: TGTGCCAGCAGTTTACCGGACAGGCAACTGTTTTTT.

This clonotype has at least ten counts. This chain joins TRBV29-1 and TRBJ2-2; TRBD1 agrees at 8 bases. Germline CDR1 is SQVTM and CDR2 is ANQGSEA. V trimming: 6 bases; J trimming: 3 bases; junction bases outside the gene matches: 3. CDR3 size: 13 residues. CDR3 in DNA: TGCAGCGTAGGGACAGGTTACACCGGGGAGCTGTTTTTT. Translating it yields CSVGTGYTGELFF.

The V call is TRBV7-2, the J call TRBJ1-6; no clear D gene. With 5 bases removed from V and 8 bases from J, the gap between germline ends came to 16 bases. Germline values: CDR1 SGHTA, CDR2 FQGNSA. The CDR3 totals 15 residues. The CDR3 DNA follows: TGTGCCAGCAGCCCACAGACTGTGACCTATTCACCCCTCCACTTT. As protein: CASSPQTVTYSPLHF.

The gene calls are TRBV28 and TRBJ1-3; 10 bases agree with TRBD1. The CDR3 extends over 17 amino acids. The V and J ends lost 6 bases and 1 base, in that order; junction bases with no gene match: 9. Germline V CDR1 and CDR2: MDHEN, SYDVKM. The CDR3 region has the DNA TGTGCCAGCAGCGACAGGGGGCTCAGAGTATCTGGAAACACCATATATTTT. This sequence encodes CASSDRGLRVSGNTIYF.

The chain joins TRBV6-5 to TRBJ1-1; D remains unclear. CDR1 and CDR2 from the germline V gene are MNHEY and SVGAGI. The CDR3 runs to 13 residues. The ends were cut back, 4 bases at V and 10 bases at J, with 16 bases in the middle. CDR3 amino acids: CASSLSNGRAAFF. The CDR3 DNA reads as TGTGCCAGCAGTTTATCGAATGGGCGGGCAGCTTTCTTT.

This clonotype was recorded a few times. The chain links TRBV5-1 to TRBJ1-1; D unresolved. The V gene lost 3 bases and the J gene lost 0 bases, with 9 bases spanning the gap. From germline, CDR1 is SGHRS and CDR2 YFSETQ. CDR3 length: 14 amino acids. CDR3 nucleotide sequence: TGCGCCAGCAGCTCTAAGACTGTGAACACTGAAGCTTTCTTT. As protein: CASSSKTVNTEAFF. Supplemented by reference TRBV5-1 and TRBJ1-1, the full variable domain reads KAGVTQTPRYLIKTRGQQVTLSCSPISGHRSVSWYQQTPGQGLQFLFEYFSETQRNKGNFPGRFSGRQFSNSRSEMNVSTLELGDSALYLCASSSKTVNTEAFFGQGTRLTVV.

This clonotype was seen ten or more times. The V gene is TRBV18, the J gene TRBJ1-1; D is ambiguous. This CDR3 is 13 amino acids long. CDR1 and CDR2 (germline): KGHSH, LQKENI. Deletions cut 6 bases from V and 5 bases from J, with 13 bases between. CDR3 coding DNA: TGTGCCAGCTCGATCGAGGGAGGGACTGAAGCTTTCTTT. Its protein product is CASSIEGGTEAFF.

Details on this clonotype: Possible read error: a much larger clone is one base away. The V and J genes are TRBV12-3 or TRBV12-4 and TRBJ2-1, with TRBD2 identical over 12 bases. This CDR3 has 16 residues. With 6 bases clipped from V and 10 bases from J, the junction kept 13 bases outside the gene matches. The CDR3 nucleotides are TGTGCCAGCAGCAGGTGGGGGACTAGCGGGTCGGAAGAGCAGTTCTTC. This encodes CASSRWGTSGSEEQFF.

This chain connects TRBV28 to TRBJ1-3; 7 bases line up with TRBD1. The CDR3 length is 15 residues. Germline lookup yields CDR1 MDHEN and CDR2 SYDVKM. With 3 bases clipped from V and 1 base from J, the junction kept 3 bases outside the gene matches. CDR3 sequence: CASSFTGASGNTIYF. As DNA, the CDR3 is TGTGCCAGCAGTTTCACAGGGGCGTCTGGAAACACCATATATTTT.

This clonotype has more than one count but fewer than ten. The chain carries TRBV30 and TRBJ2-5, with 8 bases lining up with TRBD2. The CDR3 is made up of 16 amino acids. CDR1 and CDR2 (germline): GTSNPN, SVGIG (reference sequence). Germline trimming cut 3 bases from V and 6 bases from J; bases unmatched to any gene: 15. CDR3 sequence reads: CAWSGLAGRRTKTQYF. The DNA for the CDR3 is TGTGCCTGGAGCGGACTAGCCGGGAGACGGACCAAGACCCAGTACTTC.

The rearrangement uses TRBV20-1 and TRBJ1-2, with D possibly matching TRBD1 (5 bases). V lost 1 base and J 7 bases, leaving 13 bases between the germline ends. Germline CDR1 DFQATT, CDR2 SNEGSKA (reference sequence). This CDR3 spans 13 amino acids. CDR3 in DNA: TGCAGTGCTAGAGGGGGCGTCTACTCTGGCTACACCTTC. It yields the protein CSARGGVYSGYTF.

This clonotype occurred many times. The rearrangement joins TRBV7-9 to TRBJ1-6, with TRBD1 matching 7 bases. J lost 8 bases, V lost 0 bases, and 4 bases had no gene match. The CDR3 contains 15 residues. CDR1 is SEHNR and CDR2 is FQNEAQ in the germline V gene (reference sequence). The CDR3 DNA follows: TGTGCCAGCAGCTTAGCGCAGGGGGGCTATTCACCCCTCCACTTT. Amino acids: CASSLAQGGYSPLHF.

The V call is TRBV20-1, the J call TRBJ2-1; D remains unclear. The CDR3 is 12 amino acids. CDR1 and CDR2 (germline): DFQATT, SNEGSKA (reference sequence). V was pared by 5 bases and J by 3 bases, with 8 bases between. In nucleotides, the CDR3 is TGCAGTGCTTTTAAGGGCTACAATGAGCAGTTCTTC. Translating gives CSAFKGYNEQFF.

This clonotype has more than one count but fewer than ten. J is TRBJ2-1 and V is TRBV6-2 or TRBV6-3; 10 bases fit TRBD2. V dropped 0 bases and J dropped 7; count of bases not matched to a gene: 3. The CDR3 sequence is 15 residues long. CDR1 is MNHEY, CDR2 SVGEGT, per germline. CDR3 in amino acids: CASSYSLAGANEQFF. The CDR3 DNA reads as TGTGCCAGCAGTTACTCCCTAGCGGGAGCTAATGAGCAGTTCTTC.

This clonotype was found a few times. DNA for the CDR3: TGTGCCAGCAGCCAAGATCGGGAATGGGGCAGGAGAGAGCAGTTCTTC. This gives the protein CASSQDREWGRREQFF. The rearrangement uses TRBV3-1 and TRBJ2-1; D tentatively fits TRBD1 or TRBD2 (5 bases each). The CDR3 spans 16 residues. The V and J ends lost 0 bases and 10 bases respectively, with 19 bases between them. The germline V gene has CDR1 LGHDT and CDR2 YNNKEL (reference sequence).

V and J are TRBV7-2 and TRBJ2-2, with 10 positions matching TRBD2. V trimming: 0 bases; J trimming: 0 bases; junction bases outside the gene matches: 7. The length of the CDR3 is 19 residues. Germline V gene sequence: CDR1 SGHTA, CDR2 FQGNSA. For the CDR3, the DNA is TGTGCCAGCAGCTTAGCTGGAAGCGGGAGGGCCGCGAACACCGGGGAGCTGTTTTTT. Translated: CASSLAGSGRAANTGELFF.

The chain uses TRBV27 and TRBJ2-1; no clear D. V shed 6 bases and J shed 0 bases, with 12 bases lying between them. The CDR3 is 15 amino acids. Germline values: CDR1 MNHEY, CDR2 SMNVEV (reference sequence). The CDR3 nucleotides read TGTGCCAGCAGCCACTCAACGAGCTCCTACAATGAGCAGTTCTTC. Translation: CASSHSTSSYNEQFF.

This clonotype was seen more than once but under ten times. J is TRBJ2-1 and V is TRBV10-2; D gene ambiguous. This CDR3 spans 13 amino acids. Trimming took 4 bases from V and 9 from J, leaving 13 bases between them. Germline CDR1 WSHSY, CDR2 SAAADI. This chain's CDR3 is CASSVGISAEQFF. CDR3 nucleotide sequence: TGCGCCAGCAGTGTAGGGATCTCCGCTGAGCAGTTCTTC.

The chain combines TRBV20-1 with TRBJ2-3; 10 nucleotides line up with TRBD2. V dropped 1 base and J dropped 6; count of bases not matched to a gene: 7. The CDR3 is 15 residues long. Germline V lookup: CDR1 DFQATT, CDR2 SNEGSKA (reference sequence). CDR3 sequence: CSARVASGSGDTQYF. The DNA for the CDR3 is TGCAGTGCTAGAGTGGCTAGCGGGAGTGGGGATACGCAGTATTTT.

The CDR3 coding sequence is TGCAGTGCTAGAGCAGACTGGCGAGGAAACACCATATATTTT. This sequence encodes CSARADWRGNTIYF. The chain recombines TRBV20-1 with TRBJ1-3; D gene unclear. V was clipped by 1 base and J by 4 bases, with 11 bases between them. The germline gives CDR1 DFQATT, CDR2 SNEGSKA (reference sequence). The CDR3 sequence is 14 residues long.

Ten or more counts support this clonotype. The chain is built from TRBV29-1 and TRBJ2-2; D gene ambiguous. Per the germline V gene, CDR1 is SQVTM and CDR2 is ANQGSEA. Between the trimmed V and J ends, which lost 6 bases and 2 bases, there was a span of 4 bases. The CDR3 is made up of 11 amino acids. The CDR3 DNA follows: TGCAGCGTAGCCAACACCGGGGAGCTGTTTTTT. This sequence encodes CSVANTGELFF.

This clonotype has just a few counts. One end of the junction fails to match germline, which may point to a read error. V usage is TRBV28 and J usage is TRBJ2-5, with D perhaps TRBD1 (6 bases). Looked up from germline, CDR1 is MDHEN and CDR2 is SYDVKM. There are 14 residues in the CDR3. This CDR3 is CASSSPRDSGTRNF. CDR3 DNA sequence: TGTGCCAGCAGTTCTCCCCGAGACTCCGGGACACGTAACTTC.

This clonotype showed up just a few times. The genes are TRBV7-2 and TRBJ2-7; 11 nucleotides match TRBD2. Germline CDR1 is SGHTA and CDR2 is FQGNSA. This CDR3 region has 14 residues. V shed 3 bases and J 3 bases; nucleotides not matched to a gene: 1. CDR3 region: CASSFGTSGYEQYF. In DNA form, the CDR3 reads TGTGCCAGCAGCTTCGGGACTAGCGGCTACGAGCAGTACTTC.